In this sample, the clone carrying this T cell receptor beta chain turned up many times. No antigen is known for it. The data are from a study of T cells in Graves' hyperthyroidism and ophthalmopathy. Study-wide findings and caveats: Expanded thyroid clonotypes (above 0.001) were mostly also found in blood.

Among ophthalmopathy patients, the Clinical Activity Score reached at least 3, the NOSPECS grade reached at least 4, and duration remained under 3 months. Amplification of TCR beta CDR3 regions was performed using RNA transcripts as template. HTBI primers were used for first-round RT-PCR of the TCR CDR3. TCRdb fed the multiplex PCR reads into MiXCR, producing one record per CDR3 protein. This sample carries 450,000 to 650,000 distinct CDR3 sequences, 17% of them seen once, and the ten largest clones take around 17%. V shed 7 bases and J 0 bases; nucleotides not matched to a gene: 10. CDR3 length equals 17 residues. Germline V gene data show CDR1 as MNHEY and CDR2 as SMNVEV (reference sequence).

This rearrangement joins TRBV27 to TRBJ2-5, with 11 bases fitting TRBD2. The sample was blood. The source of this sequence is a woman aged 18 to 35 with Graves' ophthalmopathy. CDR3 in amino acids: CASMGISGRANQETQYF. For the CDR3, the DNA is TGTGCCAGCATGGGGATTAGCGGGAGGGCCAACCAAGAGACCCAGTACTTC.